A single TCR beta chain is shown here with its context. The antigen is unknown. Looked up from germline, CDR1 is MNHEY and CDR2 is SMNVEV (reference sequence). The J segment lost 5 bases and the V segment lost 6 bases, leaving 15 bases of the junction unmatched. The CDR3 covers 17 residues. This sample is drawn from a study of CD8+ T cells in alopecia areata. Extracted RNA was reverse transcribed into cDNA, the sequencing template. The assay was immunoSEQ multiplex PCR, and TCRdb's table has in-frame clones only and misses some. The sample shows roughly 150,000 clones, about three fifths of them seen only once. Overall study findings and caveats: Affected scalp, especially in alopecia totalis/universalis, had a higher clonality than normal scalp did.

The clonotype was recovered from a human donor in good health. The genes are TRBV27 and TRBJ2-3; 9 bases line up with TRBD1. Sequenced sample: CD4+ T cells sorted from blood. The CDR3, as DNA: TGTGCCAGCAGCCTCACCCGACGGACAGGGGTGCGAGATACGCAGTATTTT. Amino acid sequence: CASSLTRRTGVRDTQYF.